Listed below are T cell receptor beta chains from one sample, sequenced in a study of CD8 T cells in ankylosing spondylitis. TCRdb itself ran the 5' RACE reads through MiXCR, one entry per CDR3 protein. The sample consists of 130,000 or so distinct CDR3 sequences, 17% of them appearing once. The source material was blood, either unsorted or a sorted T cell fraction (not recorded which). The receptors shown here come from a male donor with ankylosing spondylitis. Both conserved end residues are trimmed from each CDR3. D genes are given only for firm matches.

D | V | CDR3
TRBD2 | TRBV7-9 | ASSSLAGDFSNEQF
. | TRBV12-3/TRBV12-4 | ASTLVVSGELF
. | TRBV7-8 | ASSFPQGTTYEQY
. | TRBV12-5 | ASGFGGGTEAF
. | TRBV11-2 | ASGVSGELF
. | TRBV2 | ASKGFGGLEQY
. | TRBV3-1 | ASSAQGETQY
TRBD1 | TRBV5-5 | ASSTDRGHQPQH
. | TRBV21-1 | ASSKAVWKTQY
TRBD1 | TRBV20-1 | SAAGDREEITKLF
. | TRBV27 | ASSLATNEKLF
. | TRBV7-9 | ASSLMAASSYNEQF
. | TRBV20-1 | SATGQYSYEQY
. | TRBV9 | ASSVEMVPYNEQF
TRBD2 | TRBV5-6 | ASSSGTSGPYNEQF